Listed here are 11 T cell receptor beta chains from one sample, sequenced in a study of T-cell memory formation after mild COVID-19. TCRdb reanalysed the 5' RACE reads using MiXCR and keeps one entry per CDR3 protein. Found here are fewer than 350,000 distinct CDR3 sequences, about 13% of them singletons; the top ten hold around 20%. The sequenced sample was PBMCs or a T cell subset sorted from them (not recorded which). These receptors originate from a man between 18 and 29 years old who had mild COVID-19 (a few samples of this study predate the infection). Cell type and time point are not known.

This clonotype was picked up a small number of times. V usage is TRBV15 and J usage is TRBJ1-5, with D possibly TRBD1 on 5 matching bases. This CDR3 has 16 residues. The V gene lost 0 bases and the J gene lost 5 bases, with 14 bases spanning the gap. Germline-derived CDR1 and CDR2 are LNHNV and YYDKDF (reference sequence). CDR3 in amino acids: CATSRDRVVTDQPQHF. CDR3 bases: TGTGCCACCAGCAGAGACAGGGTGGTCACCGATCAGCCCCAGCATTTT. Based on the CDR3 plus reference TRBV15 and TRBJ1-5, the full variable domain is DAMVIQNPRYQVTQFGKPVTLSCSQTLNHNVMYWYQQKSSQAPKLLFHYYDKDFNNEADTPDNFQSRRPNTSFCFLDIRSPGLGDTAMYLCATSRDRVVTDQPQHFGDGTRLSIL.

The chain uses TRBV5-5 and TRBJ1-2, with 8 positions matching TRBD1. After removal of 4 bases from V and 5 bases from J, the junction contained 10 bases not matched to a gene. The CDR3 loop spans 15 amino acids. Germline CDR1 is SGHKS and CDR2 is YYEKEE (reference sequence). The CDR3 loop reads CASSQGTGLRYGYTF. As DNA, the CDR3 is TGTGCCAGCAGCCAGGGGACAGGCTTACGGTATGGCTACACCTTC.

This clonotype was observed a handful of times. The rearrangement uses TRBV6-2 or TRBV6-3 and TRBJ2-3; TRBD2 matches 9 bases. The V gene's germline CDR1 is MNHEY and CDR2 SVGEGT. The CDR3 loop spans 16 amino acids. Trimming removed 0 bases from V and 1 base from J; junction bases left unmatched: 2. This chain's CDR3 is CASSYSTSGRTDTQYF. CDR3 in DNA: TGTGCCAGCAGTTACTCGACTAGCGGCCGCACAGATACGCAGTATTTT.

The chain has TRBV7-3 and TRBJ2-3, with 15 positions matching TRBD2. Trimming took 4 bases from V and 9 from J; bases not matched to a gene: 2. This CDR3 has 14 amino acids. Germline V lookup: CDR1 SGHTA, CDR2 FQGTGA. Here the CDR3 reads CASSWTSGGATQYF. CDR3 nucleotide sequence: TGTGCCAGCAGCTGGACTAGCGGGGGGGCCACGCAGTATTTT.

The chain joins TRBV4-3 to TRBJ2-2; D gene uncertain. Germline CDR1 reads LGHNA; CDR2 reads YSLEER. The CDR3 sequence is 13 residues long. The V and J ends lost 1 base and 7 bases respectively, with 7 bases between them. The CDR3 DNA reads TGCGCCAGCAGCCAAGGGGGTAGCGGGGAGCTGTTTTTT. It encodes CASSQGGSGELFF.

J is TRBJ2-3 and V is TRBV7-3; D gene unclear. The CDR3 has 14 residues. V lost 5 bases, J lost 4 bases, and 13 bases lay in between. Germline CDR1 SGHTA, CDR2 FQGTGA. The CDR3 protein is CASSRSHTADTQYF. The CDR3, as DNA: TGTGCCAGCAGCCGATCCCATACCGCAGATACGCAGTATTTT.

This clonotype was picked up a small number of times. This chain joins TRBV6-6 and TRBJ1-1, with a weak D call TRBD1 (5 bases). Looked up from germline, CDR1 is MNHNY and CDR2 is SVGAGI (reference sequence). V lost 2 bases and J 4 bases, leaving 14 bases between the germline ends. CDR3 length: 15 residues. The CDR3 region is CASSYGGGGGTEAFF. CDR3 nucleotide sequence: TGTGCCAGCAGTTACGGGGGAGGTGGCGGCACTGAAGCTTTCTTT.

The table lists this clonotype with a few counts. The chain recombines TRBV7-3 with TRBJ2-1; D gene uncertain. V was clipped by 0 bases and J by 7 bases, with 4 bases between them. Germline V CDR1 and CDR2: SGHTA, FQGTGA. This CDR3 contains 12 residues. The CDR3 region is CASSLTANEQFF. DNA of the CDR3: TGTGCCAGCAGCTTAACCGCAAATGAGCAGTTCTTC. The full variable domain, its missing parts supplied by reference TRBV7-3 and TRBJ2-1, is GAGVSQTPSNKVTEKGKYVELRCDPISGHTALYWYRQSLGQGPEFLIYFQGTGAADDSGLPNDRFFAVRPEGSVSTLKIQRTERGDSAVYLCASSLTANEQFFGPGTRLTVL.

The chain uses TRBV7-9 and TRBJ2-1, with D possibly being TRBD1 (5 bases). Germline-derived CDR1 and CDR2 are SEHNR and FQNEAQ (reference sequence). The CDR3 is 13 amino acids. V shed 3 bases and J shed 8 bases, with 11 bases lying between them. CDR3: CASSFGRVDEQFF. CDR3 nucleotides: TGTGCCAGCAGCTTTGGCAGGGTCGATGAGCAGTTCTTC.

This clonotype has more than one count but fewer than ten. V gene TRBV7-2 combines with J gene TRBJ2-5, with D possibly being TRBD1 (5 bases). CDR1 and CDR2 (germline): SGHTA, FQGNSA. The CDR3 contains 15 residues. V dropped 0 bases and J dropped 7 bases, with 15 bases sitting between them. Here the CDR3 DNA reads TGTGCCAGCAGCTTAGCCGTTCAGGGCAAACGGACCCAGTACTTC. The encoded protein is CASSLAVQGKRTQYF.

V is TRBV12-3 or TRBV12-4 and J is TRBJ2-2; D unresolved. The CDR3 length is 15 residues. V was pared by 4 bases and J by 4 bases, with 13 bases between. CDR3: CASSSAILGTGELFF. In DNA, the CDR3 is TGTGCCAGCAGTTCTGCTATCCTGGGCACCGGGGAGCTGTTTTTT.